The TCR beta chain under discussion was sequenced for a study of T cells after yellow fever vaccination. One entry per CDR3 protein, called by TCRdb with MiXCR from the 5' RACE reads. The sample lists 150,000 to 200,000 distinct CDR3 sequences, 11% occurring once. Concerning this clonotype: Its antigen is still unknown.

Whole-study findings and limits: Sorted repertoires could include abundant contaminating clonotypes from bulk cells. Subsequent to the booster, the majority of primary-vaccination clones reappeared (about 97% CD4, 85% to 90% CD8).

Source: CD8+ T cells sorted from PBMCs, taken 15 days after the yellow fever booster vaccination. This clonotype was sampled from a man younger than 35 who received the YFV17D yellow fever vaccine.

Here the CDR3 DNA reads TGCGCCAGCAGCCAAGATCACAGGGTGGATGAGCAGTTCTTC. This codes for CASSQDHRVDEQFF. This chain links TRBV4-3 with TRBJ2-1; weak D call: TRBD1 (6 bases). Germline-derived CDR1 and CDR2 are LGHNA and YSLEER. The CDR3 is made up of 14 amino acids. With 0 bases removed from V and 8 bases from J, the gap between germline ends came to 11 bases.